These 9 T cell receptor beta chains were sequenced from one sample in a study of CD8+ T cells in alopecia areata. Extracted RNA was reverse transcribed into cDNA, the sequencing template. The method was immunoSEQ multiplex PCR; TCRdb's version includes in-frame clones alone and lacks a portion of them. This table holds 90,000 to 120,000 clones, about 83% found once. Treatment specified: oral pan-JAK inhibitor, 5-10 mg twice daily. The starting material was CD8+ T cells sorted from blood, obtained at week 24, from a patient treated with tofacitinib. These receptors were collected from a human donor with alopecia areata.

The J gene is TRBJ2-4, the V gene TRBV27, with D possibly matching TRBD2 (5 bases). V was trimmed by 4 bases and J by 9 bases, leaving 22 bases between them. The CDR3 extends over 16 amino acids. Germline CDR1 MNHEY, CDR2 SMNVEV (reference sequence). CDR3 sequence reads: CASSSYGPTLGSIQYF. The CDR3 DNA reads as TGTGCCAGCAGTTCATACGGGCCAACTTTGGGGAGCATTCAGTACTTC.

The V and J genes are TRBV5-6 and TRBJ2-7; possible D gene TRBD2, 5 bases. Germline loops: CDR1 SGHDT, CDR2 YYEEEE. Trimming removed 0 bases at V and 3 bases at J, with 10 bases between. The CDR3 is made up of 14 amino acids. DNA of the CDR3: TGTGCCAGCAGCTTGGAGGGAGAGAGCTACGAGCAGTACTTC. Translating it yields CASSLEGESYEQYF.

The chain is built from TRBV7-9 and TRBJ2-1; the match to TRBD2 covers 8 bases. The CDR3 is made up of 16 amino acids. CDR1 is SEHNR and CDR2 is FQNEAQ in the germline V gene (reference sequence). The J segment lost 1 base and the V segment lost 5 bases, leaving 7 bases of the junction unmatched. The CDR3 sequence is CASSHPGGGSYNEQFF. DNA of the CDR3: TGTGCCAGCAGCCACCCCGGCGGGGGGTCCTACAATGAGCAGTTCTTC.

This chain uses TRBV7-8 with TRBJ2-6, with no clear D. Germline V gene data show CDR1 as SGHVS and CDR2 as FQNEAQ. The CDR3 covers 16 residues. The ends were cut back, 5 bases at V and 0 bases at J, with 11 bases in the middle. The CDR3 region is CASSPTRFSGANVLTF. DNA for the CDR3: TGTGCCAGCAGCCCCACCCGTTTCTCTGGGGCCAACGTCCTGACTTTC.

The rearrangement joins TRBV6-5 to TRBJ2-1; no clear D. Germline assignment: CDR1 MNHEY and CDR2 SVGAGI. The CDR3 runs to 15 residues. V gave up 5 bases and J gave up 0 bases, with 11 bases separating them. The CDR3: CASSTIQSSYNEQFF. The CDR3 DNA reads TGTGCCAGCAGTACTATACAGAGCTCCTACAATGAGCAGTTCTTC.

V usage is TRBV29-1 and J usage is TRBJ2-7, with 9 bases aligning to TRBD1. This CDR3 is built from 12 residues. Trimming removed 7 bases from V and 7 bases from J; junction bases left unmatched: 8. Germline V gene sequence: CDR1 SQVTM, CDR2 ANQGSEA. The CDR3 reads CSATQGAGEQYF. CDR3 nucleotide sequence: TGCAGCGCTACACAGGGGGCTGGTGAGCAGTACTTC.

This chain uses TRBV30 with TRBJ2-7, with D possibly being TRBD1 or TRBD2 (5 bases each). Germline V gene lookup returns CDR1 GTSNPN and CDR2 SVGIG (reference sequence). Between the trimmed V and J ends, which lost 3 bases and 3 bases, there was a span of 27 bases. CDR3 length equals 18 residues. This chain's CDR3 is CAWSGESGQLSGYYEQYF. The CDR3 DNA reads as TGTGCCTGGAGCGGTGAATCGGGGCAACTCTCCGGTTACTACGAGCAGTACTTC.

This rearrangement joins TRBV6-5 to TRBJ2-5; D unresolved. Germline loops: CDR1 MNHEY, CDR2 SVGAGI. The V end lost 5 bases, the J end lost 1 base, and 8 bases lay between the germline ends. This CDR3 comprises 13 residues. The CDR3 spells CASSPQAQETQYF. CDR3 DNA sequence: TGTGCCAGCAGTCCCCAAGCCCAAGAGACCCAGTACTTC.

The rearrangement joins TRBV4-3 to TRBJ2-3; 10 nucleotides match TRBD1. Germline V gene lookup returns CDR1 LGHNA and CDR2 YSLEER. V lost 0 bases and J lost 2; bases outside the gene matches: 5. The CDR3 spans 17 residues. The CDR3 spells CASSQDWGQGPTDTQYF. CDR3 in DNA: TGCGCCAGCAGCCAAGACTGGGGACAGGGGCCCACAGATACGCAGTATTTT.